This TCR beta chain is drawn from a study of blood T cell repertoires in COVID-19. CDR1 and CDR2 from the germline V gene are SQVTM and ANQGSEA. The CDR3 spans 12 residues. Clones were sequenced by immunoSEQ multiplex PCR, and TCRdb holds only the in-frame ones, with some missing. The repertoire consists of 45,000 to 55,000 clones, with 65% to 85% occurring once and the leading ten covering approximately 15%. The specimen sequenced was peripheral blood. V and J are TRBV29-1 and TRBJ1-2; D gene uncertain. This clonotype originated in a human donor with active or convalescent COVID-19. The donor label of this sample is uncertain. The CDR3 loop reads CSGEEVNYGYTF. CDR3 bases: TGCAGTGGGGAGGAAGTTAACTATGGCTACACCTTC.